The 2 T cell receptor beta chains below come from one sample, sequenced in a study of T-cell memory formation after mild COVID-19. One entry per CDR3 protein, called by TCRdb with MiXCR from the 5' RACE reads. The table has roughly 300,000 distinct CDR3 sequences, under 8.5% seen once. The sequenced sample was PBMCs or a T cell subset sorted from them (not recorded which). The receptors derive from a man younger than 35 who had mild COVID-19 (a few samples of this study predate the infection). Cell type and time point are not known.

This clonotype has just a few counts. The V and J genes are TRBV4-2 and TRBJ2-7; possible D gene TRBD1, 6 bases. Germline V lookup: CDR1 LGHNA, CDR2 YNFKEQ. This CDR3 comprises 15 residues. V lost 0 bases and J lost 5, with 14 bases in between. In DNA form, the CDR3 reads TGTGCCAGCAGCCAAGATGGGGGCAGGGATCACGAGCAGTACTTC. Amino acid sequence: CASSQDGGRDHEQYF.

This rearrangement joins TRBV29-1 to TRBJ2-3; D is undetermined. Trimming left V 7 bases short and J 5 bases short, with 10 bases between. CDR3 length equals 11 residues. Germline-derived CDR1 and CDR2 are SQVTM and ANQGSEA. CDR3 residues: CSASAGDTQYF. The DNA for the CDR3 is TGCAGCGCTTCGGCCGGAGATACGCAGTATTTT.